This T cell receptor beta chain stems from a study of blood T cell repertoires in COVID-19. Study context: PBMCs, B-cell-depleted T cells, or T cells provided the cDNA or gDNA that made up the material.

The germline V gene has CDR1 SGHDT and CDR2 YYEEEE. Trimming took 0 bases from V and 8 from J; bases not matched to a gene: 7. There are 14 residues in the CDR3. Profiling relied on immunoSEQ multiplex PCR, and the TCRdb table lists in-frame clones only, not all of them. In the table there are about 350,000 clones, roughly 87% of which are singletons. The chain employs TRBV5-6 and TRBJ1-1; 7 bases are a match to TRBD1. The sequenced material came from peripheral blood. This TCR was recovered from a man aged 25 to 40 with COVID-19, enrolled during active disease. The CDR3 reads CASSLAGGRLEAFF. CDR3 bases: TGTGCCAGCAGCTTGGCAGGGGGGCGATTGGAAGCTTTCTTT. The full variable domain, completed using reference TRBV5-6 and TRBJ1-1, is DAGVTQSPTHLIKTRGQQVTLRCSPKSGHDTVSWYQQALGQGPQFIFQYYEEEERQRGNFPDRFSGHQFPNYSSELNVNALLLGDSALYLCASSLAGGRLEAFFGQGTRLTVV.